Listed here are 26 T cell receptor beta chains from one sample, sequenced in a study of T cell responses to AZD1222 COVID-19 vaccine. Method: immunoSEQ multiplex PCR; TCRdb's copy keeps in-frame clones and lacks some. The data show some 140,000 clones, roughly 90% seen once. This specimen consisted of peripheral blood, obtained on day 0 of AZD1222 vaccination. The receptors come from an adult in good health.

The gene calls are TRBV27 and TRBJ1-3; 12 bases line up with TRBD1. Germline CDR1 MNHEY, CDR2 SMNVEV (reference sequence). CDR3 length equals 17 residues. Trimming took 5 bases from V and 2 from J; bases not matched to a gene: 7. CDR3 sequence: CASSPGQGAVTGNTIYF. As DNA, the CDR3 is TGTGCCAGCAGTCCGGGACAGGGGGCAGTTACTGGAAACACCATATATTTT.

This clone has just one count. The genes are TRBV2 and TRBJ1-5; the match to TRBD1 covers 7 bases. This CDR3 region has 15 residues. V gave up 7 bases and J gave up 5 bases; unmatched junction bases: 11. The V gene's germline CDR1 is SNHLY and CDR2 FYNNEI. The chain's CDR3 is CASTGTAGPYQPQHF. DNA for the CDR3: TGTGCCAGCACTGGGACAGCGGGACCCTATCAGCCCCAGCATTTT.

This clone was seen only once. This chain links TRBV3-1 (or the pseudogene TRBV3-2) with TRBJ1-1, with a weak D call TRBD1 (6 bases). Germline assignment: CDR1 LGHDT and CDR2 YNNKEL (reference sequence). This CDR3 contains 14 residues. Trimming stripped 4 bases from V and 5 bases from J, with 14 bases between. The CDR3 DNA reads TGTGCCAGCAGCCCCTACAGGGCTGATACTGAAGCTTTCTTT. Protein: CASSPYRADTEAFF.

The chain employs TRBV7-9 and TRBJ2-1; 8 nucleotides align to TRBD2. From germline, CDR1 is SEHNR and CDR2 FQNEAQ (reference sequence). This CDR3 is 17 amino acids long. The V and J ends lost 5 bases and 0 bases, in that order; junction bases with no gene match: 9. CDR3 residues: CASSPPAAGGSYNEQFF. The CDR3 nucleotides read TGTGCCAGCAGCCCCCCCGCGGCGGGAGGCTCCTACAATGAGCAGTTCTTC. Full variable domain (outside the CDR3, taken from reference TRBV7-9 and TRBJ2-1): DTGVSQNPRHKITKRGQNVTFRCDPISEHNRLYWYRQTLGQGPEFLTYFQNEAQLEKSRLLSDRFSAERPKGSFSTLEIQRTEQGDSAMYLCASSPPAAGGSYNEQFFGPGTRLTVL.

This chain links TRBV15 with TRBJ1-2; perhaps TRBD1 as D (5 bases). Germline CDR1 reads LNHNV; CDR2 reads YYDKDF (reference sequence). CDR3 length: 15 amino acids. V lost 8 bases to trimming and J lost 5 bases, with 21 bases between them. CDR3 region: CATVETDPKGYGYTF. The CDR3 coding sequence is TGTGCCACCGTTGAGACAGACCCCAAAGGATATGGCTACACCTTC.

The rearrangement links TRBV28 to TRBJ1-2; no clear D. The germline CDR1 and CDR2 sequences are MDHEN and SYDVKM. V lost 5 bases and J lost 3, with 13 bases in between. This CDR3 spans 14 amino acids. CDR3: CASSLRGPYYGYTF. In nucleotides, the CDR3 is TGTGCCAGCAGTCTACGCGGACCTTACTATGGCTACACCTTC.

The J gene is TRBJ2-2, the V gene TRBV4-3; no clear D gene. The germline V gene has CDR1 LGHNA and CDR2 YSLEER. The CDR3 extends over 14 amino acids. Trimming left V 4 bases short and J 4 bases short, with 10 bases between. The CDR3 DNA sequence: TGCGCCAGCAGCCCCAGTCCGGGCACCGGGGAGCTGTTTTTT. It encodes CASSPSPGTGELFF.

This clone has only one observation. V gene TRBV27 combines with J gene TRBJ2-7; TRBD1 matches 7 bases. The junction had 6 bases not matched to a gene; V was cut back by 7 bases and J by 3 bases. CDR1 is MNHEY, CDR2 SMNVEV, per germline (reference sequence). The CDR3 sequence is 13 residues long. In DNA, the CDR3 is TGTGCCAGCAAAAGGGGGCAGAACTACGAGCAGTACTTC. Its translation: CASKRGQNYEQYF.

In nucleotides, the CDR3 is TGTGCCAGCAGGGCCGGGGGGACCTACGAGCAGTACTTC. Encoded protein: CASRAGGTYEQYF. V and J are TRBV12-3 or TRBV12-4 and TRBJ2-7, with 7 bases aligning to TRBD2. This CDR3 has 13 residues. V lost 6 bases to trimming and J lost 2 bases; unmatched junction nucleotides: 4.

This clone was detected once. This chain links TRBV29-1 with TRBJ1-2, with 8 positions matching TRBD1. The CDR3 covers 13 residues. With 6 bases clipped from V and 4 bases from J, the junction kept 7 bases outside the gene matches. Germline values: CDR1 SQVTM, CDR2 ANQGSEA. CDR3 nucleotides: TGCAGCGTGACCCGGACAGGGATCTATGGCTACACCTTC. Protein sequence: CSVTRTGIYGYTF.

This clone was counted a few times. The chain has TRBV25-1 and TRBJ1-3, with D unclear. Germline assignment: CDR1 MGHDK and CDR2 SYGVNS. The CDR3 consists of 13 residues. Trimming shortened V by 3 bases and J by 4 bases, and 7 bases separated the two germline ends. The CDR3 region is CASSDMLGNTIYF. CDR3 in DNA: TGTGCCAGCAGTGATATGTTGGGAAACACCATATATTTT.

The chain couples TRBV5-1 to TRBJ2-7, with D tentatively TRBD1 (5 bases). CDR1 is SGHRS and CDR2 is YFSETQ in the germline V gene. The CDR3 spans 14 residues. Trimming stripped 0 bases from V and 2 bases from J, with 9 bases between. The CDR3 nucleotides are TGCGCCAGCAGCTTGGTTACAGGAGCCTACGAGCAGTACTTC. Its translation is CASSLVTGAYEQYF. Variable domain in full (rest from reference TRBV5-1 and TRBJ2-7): KAGVTQTPRYLIKTRGQQVTLSCSPISGHRSVSWYQQTPGQGLQFLFEYFSETQRNKGNFPGRFSGRQFSNSRSEMNVSTLELGDSALYLCASSLVTGAYEQYFGPGTRLTVT.

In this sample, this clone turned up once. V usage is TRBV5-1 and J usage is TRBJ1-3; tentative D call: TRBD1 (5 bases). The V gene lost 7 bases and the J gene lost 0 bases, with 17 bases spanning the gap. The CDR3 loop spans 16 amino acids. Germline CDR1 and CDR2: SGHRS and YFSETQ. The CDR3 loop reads CASLPMPDSSGNTIYF. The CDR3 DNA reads TGCGCCAGCTTGCCTATGCCAGACAGCTCTGGAAACACCATATATTTT. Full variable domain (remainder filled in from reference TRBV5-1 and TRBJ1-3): KAGVTQTPRYLIKTRGQQVTLSCSPISGHRSVSWYQQTPGQGLQFLFEYFSETQRNKGNFPGRFSGRQFSNSRSEMNVSTLELGDSALYLCASLPMPDSSGNTIYFGEGSWLTVV.

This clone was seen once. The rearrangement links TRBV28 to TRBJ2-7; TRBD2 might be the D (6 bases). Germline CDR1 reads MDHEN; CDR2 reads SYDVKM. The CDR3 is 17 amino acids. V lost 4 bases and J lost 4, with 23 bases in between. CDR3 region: CASSSYKGRGAIYEQYF. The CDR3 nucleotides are TGTGCCAGCAGTTCCTACAAGGGGCGGGGCGCTATATACGAGCAGTACTTC. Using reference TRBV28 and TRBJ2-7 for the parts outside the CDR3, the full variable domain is DVKVTQSSRYLVKRTGEKVFLECVQDMDHENMFWYRQDPGLGLRLIYFSYDVKMKEKGDIPEGYSVSREKKERFSLILESASTNQTSMYLCASSSYKGRGAIYEQYFGPGTRLTVT.

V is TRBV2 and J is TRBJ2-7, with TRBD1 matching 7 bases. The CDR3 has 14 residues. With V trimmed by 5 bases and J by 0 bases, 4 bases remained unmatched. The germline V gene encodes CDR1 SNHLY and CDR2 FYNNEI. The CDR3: CASSWDSSSYEQYF. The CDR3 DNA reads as TGTGCCAGCAGTTGGGACAGTAGCTCCTACGAGCAGTACTTC.

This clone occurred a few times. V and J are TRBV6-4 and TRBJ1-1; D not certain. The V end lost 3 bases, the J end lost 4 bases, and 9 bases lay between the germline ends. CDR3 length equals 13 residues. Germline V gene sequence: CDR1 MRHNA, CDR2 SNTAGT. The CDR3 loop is CASSESRFTEAFF. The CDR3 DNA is TGTGCCAGCAGTGAGTCACGGTTCACTGAAGCTTTCTTT.

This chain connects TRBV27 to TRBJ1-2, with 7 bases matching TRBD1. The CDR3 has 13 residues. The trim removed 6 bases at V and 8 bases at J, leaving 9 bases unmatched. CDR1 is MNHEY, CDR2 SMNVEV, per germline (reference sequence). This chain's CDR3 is CASRADRVRGYTF. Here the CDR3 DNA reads TGTGCCAGCAGAGCAGACAGGGTGAGGGGCTACACCTTC.

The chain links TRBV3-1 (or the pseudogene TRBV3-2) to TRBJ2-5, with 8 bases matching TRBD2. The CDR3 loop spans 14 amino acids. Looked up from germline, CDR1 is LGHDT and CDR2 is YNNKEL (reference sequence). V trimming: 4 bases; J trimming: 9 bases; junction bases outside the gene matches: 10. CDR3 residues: CASSPTGTRGSQYF. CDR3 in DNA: TGTGCCAGCAGCCCCACCGGGACTAGGGGGTCCCAGTACTTC.

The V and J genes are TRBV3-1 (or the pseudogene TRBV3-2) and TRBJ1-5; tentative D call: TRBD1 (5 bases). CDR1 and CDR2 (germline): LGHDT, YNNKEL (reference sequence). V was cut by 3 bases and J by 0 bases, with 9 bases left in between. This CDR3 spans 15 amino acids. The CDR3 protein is CASSQQGNSNQPQHF. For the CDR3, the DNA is TGTGCCAGCAGCCAGCAGGGAAATAGCAATCAGCCCCAGCATTTT.

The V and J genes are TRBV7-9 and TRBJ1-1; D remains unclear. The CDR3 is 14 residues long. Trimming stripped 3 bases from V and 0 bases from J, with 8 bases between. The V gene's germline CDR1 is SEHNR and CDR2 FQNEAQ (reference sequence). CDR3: CASSFDGMNTEAFF. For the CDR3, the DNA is TGTGCCAGCAGCTTCGATGGTATGAACACTGAAGCTTTCTTT.

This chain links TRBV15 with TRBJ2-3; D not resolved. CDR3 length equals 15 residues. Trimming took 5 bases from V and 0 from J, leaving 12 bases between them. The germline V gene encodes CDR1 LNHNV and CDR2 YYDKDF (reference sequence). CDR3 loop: CATSLNPVSTDTQYF. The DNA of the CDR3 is TGTGCCACCAGCCTCAACCCAGTTAGCACAGATACGCAGTATTTT. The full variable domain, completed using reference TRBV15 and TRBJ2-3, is DAMVIQNPRYQVTQFGKPVTLSCSQTLNHNVMYWYQQKSSQAPKLLFHYYDKDFNNEADTPDNFQSRRPNTSFCFLDIRSPGLGDTAMYLCATSLNPVSTDTQYFGPGTRLTVL.

This chain's CDR3 is CSAGGTGLFF. The CDR3 nucleotides read TGCAGTGCCGGCGGGACAGGCCTTTTCTTT. V is TRBV20-1 and J is TRBJ1-1; TRBD1 aligns across 8 bases. From germline, CDR1 is DFQATT and CDR2 SNEGSKA (reference sequence). This CDR3 has 10 residues. V trimming: 6 bases; J trimming: 13 bases; junction bases outside the gene matches: 7.

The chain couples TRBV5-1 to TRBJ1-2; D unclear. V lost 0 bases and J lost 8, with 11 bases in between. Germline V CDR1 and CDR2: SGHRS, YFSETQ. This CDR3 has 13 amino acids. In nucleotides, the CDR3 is TGCGCCAGCAGCTTGGAATTGGGTCTAGGCTACACCTTC. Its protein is CASSLELGLGYTF.

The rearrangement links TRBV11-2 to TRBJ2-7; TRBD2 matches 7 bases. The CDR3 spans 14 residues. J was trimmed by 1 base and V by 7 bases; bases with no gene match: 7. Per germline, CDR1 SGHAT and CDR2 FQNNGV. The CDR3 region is CASTFRDYSYEQYF. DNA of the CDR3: TGTGCCAGCACCTTCCGGGACTATTCCTACGAGCAGTACTTC.

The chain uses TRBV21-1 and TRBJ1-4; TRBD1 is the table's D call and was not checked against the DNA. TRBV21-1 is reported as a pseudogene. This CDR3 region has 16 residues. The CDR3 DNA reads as TGTGCCAGCAGCAAAGTTCGGCAGGGGGCAGGTGAAAAACTGTTTTTT. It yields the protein CASSKVRQGAGEKLFF.

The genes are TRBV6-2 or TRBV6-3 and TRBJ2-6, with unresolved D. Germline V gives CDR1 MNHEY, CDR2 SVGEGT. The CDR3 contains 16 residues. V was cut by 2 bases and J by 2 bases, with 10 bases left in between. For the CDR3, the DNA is TGTGCCAGCAGTTACCCCCTCGGAACTGGGGCCAACGTCCTGACTTTC. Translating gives CASSYPLGTGANVLTF.